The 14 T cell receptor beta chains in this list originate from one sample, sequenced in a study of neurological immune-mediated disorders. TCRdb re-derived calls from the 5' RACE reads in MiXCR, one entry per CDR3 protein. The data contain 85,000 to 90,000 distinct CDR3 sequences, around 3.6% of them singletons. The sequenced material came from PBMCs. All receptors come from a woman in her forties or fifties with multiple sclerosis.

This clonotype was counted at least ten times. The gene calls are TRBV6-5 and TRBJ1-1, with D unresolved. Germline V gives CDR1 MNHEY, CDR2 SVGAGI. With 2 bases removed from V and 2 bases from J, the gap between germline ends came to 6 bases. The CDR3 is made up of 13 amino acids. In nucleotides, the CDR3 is TGTGCCAGCAGTTACCCTGATAACACTGAAGCTTTCTTT. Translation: CASSYPDNTEAFF.

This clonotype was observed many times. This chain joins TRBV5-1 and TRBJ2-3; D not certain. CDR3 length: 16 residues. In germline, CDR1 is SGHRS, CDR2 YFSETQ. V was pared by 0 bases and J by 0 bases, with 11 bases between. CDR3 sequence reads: CASSLESLKSTDTQYF. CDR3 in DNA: TGCGCCAGCAGCTTGGAGTCTCTTAAGAGCACAGATACGCAGTATTTT.

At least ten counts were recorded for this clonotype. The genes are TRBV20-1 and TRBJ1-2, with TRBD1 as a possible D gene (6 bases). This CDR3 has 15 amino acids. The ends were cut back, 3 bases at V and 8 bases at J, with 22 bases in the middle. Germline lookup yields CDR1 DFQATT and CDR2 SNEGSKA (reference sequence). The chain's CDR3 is CSASPANRGNLGYTF. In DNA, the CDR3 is TGCAGTGCTAGCCCGGCTAATAGGGGGAATTTAGGCTACACCTTC.

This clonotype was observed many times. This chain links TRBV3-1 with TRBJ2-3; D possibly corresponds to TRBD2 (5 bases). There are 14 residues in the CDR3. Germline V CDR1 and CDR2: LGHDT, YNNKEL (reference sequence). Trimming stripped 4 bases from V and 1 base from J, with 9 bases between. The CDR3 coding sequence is TGTGCCAGCAGCCCTGGACTCCGCACAGATACGCAGTATTTT. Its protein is CASSPGLRTDTQYF.

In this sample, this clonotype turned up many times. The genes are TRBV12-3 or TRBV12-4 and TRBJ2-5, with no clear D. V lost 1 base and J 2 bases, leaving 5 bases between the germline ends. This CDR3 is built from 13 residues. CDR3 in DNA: TGTGCCAGCAGTTTAGGACTTCAAGAGACCCAGTACTTC. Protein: CASSLGLQETQYF.

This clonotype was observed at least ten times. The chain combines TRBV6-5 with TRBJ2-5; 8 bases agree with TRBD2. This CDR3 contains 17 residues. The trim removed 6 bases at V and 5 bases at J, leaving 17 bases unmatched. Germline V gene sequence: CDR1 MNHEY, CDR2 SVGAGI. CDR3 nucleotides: TGTGCCAGCAGGGTTGTGCGGGGGGCTTGGGGGAGTGAGACCCAGTACTTC. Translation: CASRVVRGAWGSETQYF.

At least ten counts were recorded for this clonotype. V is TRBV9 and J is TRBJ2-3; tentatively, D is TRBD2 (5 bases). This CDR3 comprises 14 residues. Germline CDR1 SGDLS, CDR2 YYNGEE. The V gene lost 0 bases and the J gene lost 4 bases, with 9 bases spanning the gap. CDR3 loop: CASSVGSGSDTQYF. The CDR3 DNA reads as TGTGCCAGCAGCGTAGGGAGCGGTTCAGATACGCAGTATTTT.

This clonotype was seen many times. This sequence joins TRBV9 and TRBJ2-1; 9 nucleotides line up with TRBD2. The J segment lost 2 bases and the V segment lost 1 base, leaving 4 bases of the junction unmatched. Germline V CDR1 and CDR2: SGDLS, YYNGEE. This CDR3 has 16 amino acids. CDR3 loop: CASSVMGGGAYNEQFF. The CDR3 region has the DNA TGTGCCAGCAGCGTAATGGGCGGGGGGGCCTACAATGAGCAGTTCTTC.

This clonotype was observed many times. This chain's CDR3 is CATSSPHRGRGTYEQYF. The CDR3 DNA reads as TGTGCCACCAGCAGCCCCCACCGGGGCAGGGGGACCTACGAGCAGTACTTC. This chain links TRBV15 with TRBJ2-7, with 7 bases matching TRBD1. J gave up 2 bases and V 3 bases, and 13 bases lay outside the gene matches. Germline lookup yields CDR1 LNHNV and CDR2 YYDKDF (reference sequence). The CDR3 extends over 17 amino acids. Full variable domain (outside the CDR3, taken from reference TRBV15 and TRBJ2-7): DAMVIQNPRYQVTQFGKPVTLSCSQTLNHNVMYWYQQKSSQAPKLLFHYYDKDFNNEADTPDNFQSRRPNTSFCFLDIRSPGLGDTAMYLCATSSPHRGRGTYEQYFGPGTRLTVT.

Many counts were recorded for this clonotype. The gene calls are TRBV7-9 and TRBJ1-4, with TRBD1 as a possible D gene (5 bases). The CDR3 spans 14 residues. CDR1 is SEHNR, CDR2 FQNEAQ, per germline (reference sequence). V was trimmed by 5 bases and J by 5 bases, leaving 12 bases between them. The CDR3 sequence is CASSIENRNEKLFF. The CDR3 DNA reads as TGTGCCAGCAGCATAGAGAACAGGAATGAAAAACTGTTTTTT.

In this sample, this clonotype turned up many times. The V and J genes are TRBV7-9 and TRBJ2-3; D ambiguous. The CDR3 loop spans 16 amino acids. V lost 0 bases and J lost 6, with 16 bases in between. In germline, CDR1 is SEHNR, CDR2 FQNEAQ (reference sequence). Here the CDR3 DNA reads TGTGCCAGCAGCTTAGCGGGTACCGAAAGCCCGGATACGCAGTATTTT. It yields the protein CASSLAGTESPDTQYF.

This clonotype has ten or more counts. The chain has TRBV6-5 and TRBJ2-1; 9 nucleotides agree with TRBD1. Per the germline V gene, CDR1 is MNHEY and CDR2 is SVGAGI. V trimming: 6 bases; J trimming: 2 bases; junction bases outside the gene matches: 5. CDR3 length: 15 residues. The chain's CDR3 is CASRITGGAYNEQFF. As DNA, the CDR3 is TGTGCCAGCAGGATTACAGGGGGCGCCTACAATGAGCAGTTCTTC.

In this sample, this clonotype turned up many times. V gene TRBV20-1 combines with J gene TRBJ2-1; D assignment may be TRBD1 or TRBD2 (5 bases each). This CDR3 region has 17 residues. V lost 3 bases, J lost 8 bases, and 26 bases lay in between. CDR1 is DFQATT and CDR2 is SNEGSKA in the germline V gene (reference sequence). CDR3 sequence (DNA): TGCAGTGCTAGGGGGGTCTTGACACTAGGGCGATGGGATGAGCAGTTCTTC. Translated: CSARGVLTLGRWDEQFF.

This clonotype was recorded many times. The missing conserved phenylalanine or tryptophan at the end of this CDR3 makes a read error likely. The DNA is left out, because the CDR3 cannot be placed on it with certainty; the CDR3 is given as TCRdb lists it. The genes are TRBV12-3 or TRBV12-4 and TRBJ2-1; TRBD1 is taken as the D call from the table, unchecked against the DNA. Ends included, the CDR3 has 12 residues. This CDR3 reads CASSFSGTGSCL.